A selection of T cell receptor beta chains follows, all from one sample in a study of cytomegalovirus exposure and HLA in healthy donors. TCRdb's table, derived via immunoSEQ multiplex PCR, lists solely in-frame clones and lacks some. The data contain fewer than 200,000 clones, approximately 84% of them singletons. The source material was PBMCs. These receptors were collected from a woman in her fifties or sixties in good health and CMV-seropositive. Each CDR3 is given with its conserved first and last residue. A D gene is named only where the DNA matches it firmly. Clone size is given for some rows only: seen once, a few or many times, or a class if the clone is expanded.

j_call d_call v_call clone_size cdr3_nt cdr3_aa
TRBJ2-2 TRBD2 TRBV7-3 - TGTGCCAGCAGCTTAGTCAGGACTAGCGAGAACACCGGGGAGCTGTTTTTT CASSLVRTSENTGELFF
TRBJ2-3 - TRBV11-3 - TGTGCCAGCAGCCAAGGGACAACTAGCACAGATACGCAGTATTTT CASSQGTTSTDTQYF
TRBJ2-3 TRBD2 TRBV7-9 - TGTGCCAGCAGCTCCCAACGGACTAGCGGGCATGGGGATACGCAGTATTTT CASSSQRTSGHGDTQYF
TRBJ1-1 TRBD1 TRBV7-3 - TGTGCCAGCAGCTCTGTCCAGGGGGCGGCTGAAGCTTTCTTT CASSSVQGAAEAFF
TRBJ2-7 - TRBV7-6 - TGTGCCAGCAGCTTAGCGTACGGGATCGCCTACGAGCAGTACTTC CASSLAYGIAYEQYF
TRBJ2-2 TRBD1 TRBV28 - TGTGCCACCAAGGGGACAGGGACCGGGGAGCTGTTTTTT CATKGTGTGELFF
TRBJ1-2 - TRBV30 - TGTGCCTGGAGCCAGAACTATGGCTACACCTTC CAWSQNYGYTF
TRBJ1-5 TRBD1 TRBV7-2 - TGTGCCAGCAGCTTAGGGACAGGGGGCGCGAGGAGCAATCAGCCCCAGCATTTT CASSLGTGGARSNQPQHF
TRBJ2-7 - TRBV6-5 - TGTGCCAGCAGTTACTCGTACAGGGTGGGGTCCTACGAGCAGTACTTC CASSYSYRVGSYEQYF
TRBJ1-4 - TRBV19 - TGTGCCAGTAGTACCCGACAGGTCCTTAATGAAAAACTGTTTTTT CASSTRQVLNEKLFF
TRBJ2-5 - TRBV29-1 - TGCAGCGTTGGTCAGAGACTGGGGGGGACCCAGTACTTC CSVGQRLGGTQYF
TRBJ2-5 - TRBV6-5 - TGTGCCAGCAGGACCTTACTAGGGAACCAAGAGACCCAGTACTTC CASRTLLGNQETQYF
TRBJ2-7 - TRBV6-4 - TGTGCCAGCACGGACGGACAGAACCTCTCCTACGAGCAGTACTTC CASTDGQNLSYEQYF
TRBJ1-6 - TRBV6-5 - TGTGCCAGCAGTCGGGGATCTTTGGCCGATTCACCCCTCCACTTT CASSRGSLADSPLHF
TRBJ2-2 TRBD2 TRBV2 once TGTGCCAGCAGTGAGATAGGGCTAGCGGTCACCGGGGAGCTGTTTTTT CASSEIGLAVTGELFF
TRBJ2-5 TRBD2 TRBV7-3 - TGTGCCAGCAGCCTCGGGGCTAGCGGGAGCGGAGGGGAGACCCAGTACTTC CASSLGASGSGGETQYF
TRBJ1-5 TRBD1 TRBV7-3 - TGTGCCAGCAGCCACCCGGGACAGGGGTCCCTTCGCAATCAGCCCCAGCATTTT CASSHPGQGSLRNQPQHF
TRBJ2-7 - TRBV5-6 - TGTGCCAGCAGCTTGACAGCGCGCGGCAGGGGAAACGAGCAGTACTTC CASSLTARGRGNEQYF
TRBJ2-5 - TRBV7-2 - TGTGCCAGCAGCTTCGGAGAAGAGACCCAGTACTTC CASSFGEETQYF
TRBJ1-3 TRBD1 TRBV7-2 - TGTGCCAGCAGCCTTACGACAGGGCAGGGTGGAAACACCATATATTTT CASSLTTGQGGNTIYF
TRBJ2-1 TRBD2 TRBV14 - TGTGCCAGCAGTATAGCTAGCGGCTCCTACAATGAGCAGTTCTTC CASSIASGSYNEQFF
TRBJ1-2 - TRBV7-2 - TGTGCCAGCAGCTTAGTTGGCAGGGTTTACTATGGCTACACCTTC CASSLVGRVYYGYTF
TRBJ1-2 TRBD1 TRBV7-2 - TGTGCCAGCAGCTTATACAACCTAGGACAGGTTAACTATGGCTACACCTTC CASSLYNLGQVNYGYTF
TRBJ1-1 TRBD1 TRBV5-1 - TGCGCCAGCCGCCGGGACAGGGGGCTCGTGGGCACTGAAGCTTTCTTT CASRRDRGLVGTEAFF
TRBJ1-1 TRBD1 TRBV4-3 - TGCGCCAGCAGCCAAGGAGACAGGGGGAACACTGAAGCTTTCTTT CASSQGDRGNTEAFF
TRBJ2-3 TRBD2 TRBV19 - TGTGCCACGGGAGCGGGGGGAGCTACGCAGTATTTT CATGAGGATQYF
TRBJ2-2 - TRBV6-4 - TGTGCCAGCAGTAAAACGAGGTACACCGGGGAGCTGTTTTTT CASSKTRYTGELFF
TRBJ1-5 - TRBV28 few TGTGCCAGCAGACTGGGGGGTAAGGTATTCAATCAGCCCCAGCATTTT CASRLGGKVFNQPQHF
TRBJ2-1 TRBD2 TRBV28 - TGTGCCAGCAGTTCTACGTACGTGGGCAAGCGGGAGTCGGCATACAATGAGCAGTTCTTC CASSSTYVGKRESAYNEQFF
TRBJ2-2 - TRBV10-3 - TGTGCCATCAGTGTAAGGGGTGTCAACACCGGGGAGCTGTTTTTT CAISVRGVNTGELFF
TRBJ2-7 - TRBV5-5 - TGTGCCAGCAGCTCGAGGAGGACGGGCATGGATGAGGAGCAGTACTTC CASSSRRTGMDEEQYF
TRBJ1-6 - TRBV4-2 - TGTGCCAGCAGCCAAGGCAGGGTGAATTCACCCCTCCACTTT CASSQGRVNSPLHF
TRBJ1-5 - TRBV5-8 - TGTGCCAGCAGCTTAAGGGGTAATCAGCCCCAGCATTTT CASSLRGNQPQHF
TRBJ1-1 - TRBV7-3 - TGTGCCAGCAGCTTAAGGGGCAGTGGAACTGAAGCTTTCTTT CASSLRGSGTEAFF
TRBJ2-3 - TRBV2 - TGTGCCAGCAGGGGTTTCGGGACAGATACGCAGTATTTT CASRGFGTDTQYF
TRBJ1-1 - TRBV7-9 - TGTGCCAGCAACCCTGATAACGGGTACACTGAAGCTTTCTTT CASNPDNGYTEAFF
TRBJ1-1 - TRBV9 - TGTGCCAGCAGCGCCACCAGAACAACTGAAGCTTTCTTT CASSATRTTEAFF
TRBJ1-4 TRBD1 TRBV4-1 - TGCGCCAGCAGCCAAGATAGTAGACAGGGTAGCGTGACTAATGAAAAACTGTTTTTT CASSQDSRQGSVTNEKLFF
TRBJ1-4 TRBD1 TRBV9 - TGTGCCAGCAGCGTCAGGGGGACTAATGAAAAACTGTTTTTT CASSVRGTNEKLFF
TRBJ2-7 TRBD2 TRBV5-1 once TGCGCCAGCCCTACTAGCGGGGGGCCAAATGCCTACGAGCAGTACTTC CASPTSGGPNAYEQYF
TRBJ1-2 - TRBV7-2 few TGTGCCAGCAGCCTCCGACAGTGGAGCAACTATGGCTACACCTTC CASSLRQWSNYGYTF
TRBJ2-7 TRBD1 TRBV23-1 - TGCGCCAGCAGTCAGAACAGGGGGCATTCGGGACAGGGCTACGAGCAGTACTTC CASSQNRGHSGQGYEQYF
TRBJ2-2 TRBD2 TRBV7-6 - TGTGCCAGCAGCCTGACAGCGGGAACGAACACCGGGGAGCTGTTTTTT CASSLTAGTNTGELFF
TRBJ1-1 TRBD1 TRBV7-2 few TGTGCCAGCACCAGACAGGGGTTGAACACTGAAGCTTTCTTT CASTRQGLNTEAFF
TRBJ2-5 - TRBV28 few TGTGCCAGCAGGTTTGGAGGCCCCCACCAAGAGACCCAGTACTTC CASRFGGPHQETQYF
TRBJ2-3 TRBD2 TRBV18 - TGTGCCAGCTCACCCTCTCAGGCGGGAGGCACAGTGTATTTT CASSPSQAGGTVYF
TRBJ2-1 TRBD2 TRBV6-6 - TGTGCCAGCAGTTACACGGGACTAGCGGGGGGAAATGAGCAGTTCTTC CASSYTGLAGGNEQFF
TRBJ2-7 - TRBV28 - TGTGCCATCACGCCCTTAGTCCCCCCCTACGAGCAGTACTTC CAITPLVPPYEQYF
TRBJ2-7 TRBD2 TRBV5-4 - TGTGCCAGCAGCTTGGTTGGCGGGAGGAGCTCCTACGAGCAGTACTTC CASSLVGGRSSYEQYF
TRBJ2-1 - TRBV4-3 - TGCGCCAGCAGCCAAGGTTATGGGAAGGGGAATGAGCAGTTCTTC CASSQGYGKGNEQFF
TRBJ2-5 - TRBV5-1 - TGCGCCAGCAGCTTCACTAGCCCCACAGAGACCCAGTACTTC CASSFTSPTETQYF
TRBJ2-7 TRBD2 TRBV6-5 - TGTGCCAGCAGTTACCTAGCGGGAGGCTACGAGCAGTACTTC CASSYLAGGYEQYF
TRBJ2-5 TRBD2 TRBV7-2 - TGTGCCAGTCGGAGGGAGCGGGGGCAAGAGACCCAGTACTTC CASRRERGQETQYF
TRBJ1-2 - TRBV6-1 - TGTGCCAGCAGTGAAGTTTCAGGGGCGTACGGCTACACCTTC CASSEVSGAYGYTF
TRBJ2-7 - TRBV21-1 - TGTGCCAGGAAAGACCATACAGGCGACGAGCAGTACTTC CARKDHTGDEQYF
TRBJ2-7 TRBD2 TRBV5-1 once TGCGCCAGCAGATATACTAGCGGGAGTAACGAGCAGTACTTC CASRYTSGSNEQYF
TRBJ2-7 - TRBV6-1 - TGTGCCAGCAGTGAAGCGGGCCGGCGGGTCGAGCAGTACTTC CASSEAGRRVEQYF
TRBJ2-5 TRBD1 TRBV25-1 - TGTGCCAGCAGTGACAGGGGGCTGGAGACCCAGTACTTC CASSDRGLETQYF
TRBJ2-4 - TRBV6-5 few TGTGCCAGCAGTTTTCATATCGGGGATCCCTTAAACATTCAGTACTTC CASSFHIGDPLNIQYF
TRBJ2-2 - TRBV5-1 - TGCGCCAGCAGCTTGGCGGCGAACACCGGGGAGCTGTTTTTT CASSLAANTGELFF